The subject of this entry is one T cell receptor beta chain. Its antigen is unidentified. The entry originates in a study of T cells in localized non-small cell lung cancer. General study results and limits: The appearance of a median approximately 57 of the top 100 tumor clones was seen in adjacent lung.

Clones were read by immunoSEQ multiplex PCR, and TCRdb kept only the in-frame ones, dropping some. The sample has some 24,000 clones; roughly 90% are singletons. V lost 3 bases, J lost 4 bases, and 14 bases lay in between. This CDR3 has 15 amino acids. Germline V gene lookup returns CDR1 MDHEN and CDR2 SYDVKM. This clonotype originated in a man aged 35 to 69 with stage III squamous cell lung carcinoma. This chain uses TRBV28 with TRBJ2-3; a weak D match, TRBD2 (5 bases). This specimen was peripheral blood, taken before any cancer treatment. This chain's CDR3 is CASSLGSSKADTQYF. CDR3 DNA sequence: TGTGCCAGCAGTTTGGGTTCTAGCAAGGCAGATACGCAGTATTTT.